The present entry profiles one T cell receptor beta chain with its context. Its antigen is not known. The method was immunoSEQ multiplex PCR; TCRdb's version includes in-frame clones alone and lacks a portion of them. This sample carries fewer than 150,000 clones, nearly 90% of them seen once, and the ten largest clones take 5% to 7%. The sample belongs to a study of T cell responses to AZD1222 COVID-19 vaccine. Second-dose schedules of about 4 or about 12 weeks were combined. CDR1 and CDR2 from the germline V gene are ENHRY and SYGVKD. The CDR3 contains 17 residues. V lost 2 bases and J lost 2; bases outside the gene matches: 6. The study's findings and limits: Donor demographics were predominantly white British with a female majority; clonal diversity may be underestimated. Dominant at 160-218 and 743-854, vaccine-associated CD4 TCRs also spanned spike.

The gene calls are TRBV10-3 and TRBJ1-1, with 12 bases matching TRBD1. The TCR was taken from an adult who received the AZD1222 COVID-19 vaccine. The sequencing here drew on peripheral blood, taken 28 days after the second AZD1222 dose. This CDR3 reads CAISEAGTGGRNTEAFF. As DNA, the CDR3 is TGTGCCATCAGTGAGGCAGGGACAGGGGGCCGTAACACTGAAGCTTTCTTT.